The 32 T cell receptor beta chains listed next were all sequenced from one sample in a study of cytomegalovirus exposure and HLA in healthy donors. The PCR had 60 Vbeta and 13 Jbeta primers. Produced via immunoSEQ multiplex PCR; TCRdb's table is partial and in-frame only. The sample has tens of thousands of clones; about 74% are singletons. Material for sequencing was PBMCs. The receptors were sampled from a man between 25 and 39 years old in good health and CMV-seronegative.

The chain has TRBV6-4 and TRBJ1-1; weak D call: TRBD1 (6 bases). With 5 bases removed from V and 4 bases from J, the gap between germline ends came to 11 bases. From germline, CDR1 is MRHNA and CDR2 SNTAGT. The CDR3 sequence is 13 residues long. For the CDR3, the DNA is TGTGCCAGCAGTTTACAGGGTGGCACTGAAGCTTTCTTT. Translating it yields CASSLQGGTEAFF.

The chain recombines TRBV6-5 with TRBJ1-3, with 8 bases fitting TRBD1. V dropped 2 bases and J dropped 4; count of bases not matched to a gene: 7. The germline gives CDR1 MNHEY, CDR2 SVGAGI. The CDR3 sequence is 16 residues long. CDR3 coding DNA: TGTGCCAGCAGTTACAAGACAGGGGTCAGCGGAAACACCATATATTTT. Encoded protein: CASSYKTGVSGNTIYF.

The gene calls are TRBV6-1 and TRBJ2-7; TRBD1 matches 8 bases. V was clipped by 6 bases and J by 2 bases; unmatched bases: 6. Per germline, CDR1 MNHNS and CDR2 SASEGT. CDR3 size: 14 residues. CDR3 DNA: TGTGCCAGCAGGAAAGGACAGGGCACCTACGAGCAGTACTTC. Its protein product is CASRKGQGTYEQYF.

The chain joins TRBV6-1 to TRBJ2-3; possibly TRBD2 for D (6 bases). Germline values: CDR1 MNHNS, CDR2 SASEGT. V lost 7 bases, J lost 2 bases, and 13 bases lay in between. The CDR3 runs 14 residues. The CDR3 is CASTPGLNTDTQYF. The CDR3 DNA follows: TGTGCCAGCACCCCGGGACTGAACACAGATACGCAGTATTTT.

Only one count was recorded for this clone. The CDR3 sequence is CASSVGQGSTEAFF. The CDR3 coding sequence is TGTGCCAGCAGCGTAGGACAGGGAAGCACTGAAGCTTTCTTT. This chain connects TRBV14 to TRBJ1-1, with 8 bases matching TRBD1. Looked up from germline, CDR1 is SGHDN and CDR2 is FVKESK. J was trimmed by 4 bases and V by 5 bases; bases with no gene match: 6. This CDR3 region has 14 residues. Variable domain in full (rest from reference TRBV14 and TRBJ1-1): EAGVTQFPSHSVIEKGQTVTLRCDPISGHDNLYWYRRVMGKEIKFLLHFVKESKQDESGMPNNRFLAERTGGTYSTLKVQPAELEDSGVYFCASSVGQGSTEAFFGQGTRLTVV.

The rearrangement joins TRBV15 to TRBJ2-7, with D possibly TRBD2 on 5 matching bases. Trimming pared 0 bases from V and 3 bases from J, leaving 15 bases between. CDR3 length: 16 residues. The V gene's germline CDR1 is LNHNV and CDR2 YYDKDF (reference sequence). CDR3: CATSRDHLDTSYEQYF. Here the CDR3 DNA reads TGTGCCACCAGCAGAGATCATTTAGACACTAGCTACGAGCAGTACTTC.

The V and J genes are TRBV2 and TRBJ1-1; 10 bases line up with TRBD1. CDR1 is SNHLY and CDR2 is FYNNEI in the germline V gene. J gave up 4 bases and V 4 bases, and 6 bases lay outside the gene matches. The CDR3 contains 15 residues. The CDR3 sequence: CASSARDRGPTEAFF. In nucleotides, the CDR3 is TGTGCCAGCAGTGCCAGAGACAGGGGGCCCACTGAAGCTTTCTTT.

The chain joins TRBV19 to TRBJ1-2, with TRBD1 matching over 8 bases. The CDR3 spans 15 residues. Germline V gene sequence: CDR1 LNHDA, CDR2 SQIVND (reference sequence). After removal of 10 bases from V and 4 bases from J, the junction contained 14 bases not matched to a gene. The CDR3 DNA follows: TGTGCCACTTCAAAGGGGGACAGGAGACCCTATGGCTACACCTTC. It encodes CATSKGDRRPYGYTF.

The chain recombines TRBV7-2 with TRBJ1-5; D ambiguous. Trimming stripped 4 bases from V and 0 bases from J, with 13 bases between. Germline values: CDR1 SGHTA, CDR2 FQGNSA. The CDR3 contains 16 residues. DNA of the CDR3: TGTGCCAGCAGCTCTTGGGCAGGAAATAGCAATCAGCCCCAGCATTTT. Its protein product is CASSSWAGNSNQPQHF.

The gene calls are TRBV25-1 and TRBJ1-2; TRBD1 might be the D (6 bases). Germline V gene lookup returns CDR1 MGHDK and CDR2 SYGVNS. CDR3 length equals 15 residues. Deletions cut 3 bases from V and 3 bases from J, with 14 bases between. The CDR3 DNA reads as TGTGCCAGCAGTGAGCCGACAGGAAGTGACTATGGCTACACCTTC. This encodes CASSEPTGSDYGYTF.

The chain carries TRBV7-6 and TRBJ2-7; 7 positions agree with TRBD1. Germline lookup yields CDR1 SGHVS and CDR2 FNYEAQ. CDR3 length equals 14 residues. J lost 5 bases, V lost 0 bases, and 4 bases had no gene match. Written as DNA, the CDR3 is TGTGCCAGCAGCTTAGCAGGGGGCCTAGACGAGCAGTACTTC. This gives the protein CASSLAGGLDEQYF.

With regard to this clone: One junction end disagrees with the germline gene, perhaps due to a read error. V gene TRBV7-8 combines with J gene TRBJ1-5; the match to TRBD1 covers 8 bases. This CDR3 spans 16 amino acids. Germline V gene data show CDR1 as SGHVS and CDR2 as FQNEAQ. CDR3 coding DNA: TGTGCCAGCAGTTTAGTGGGGTACTCTTGGGGACAGGTCCAGCATTTT. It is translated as CASSLVGYSWGQVQHF.

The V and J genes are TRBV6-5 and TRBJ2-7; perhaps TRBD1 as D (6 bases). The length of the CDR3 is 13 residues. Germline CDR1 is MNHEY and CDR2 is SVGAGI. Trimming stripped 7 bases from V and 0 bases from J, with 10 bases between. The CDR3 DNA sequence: TGTGCCAGCAATGGGGGCAGCTCCTACGAGCAGTACTTC. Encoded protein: CASNGGSSYEQYF.

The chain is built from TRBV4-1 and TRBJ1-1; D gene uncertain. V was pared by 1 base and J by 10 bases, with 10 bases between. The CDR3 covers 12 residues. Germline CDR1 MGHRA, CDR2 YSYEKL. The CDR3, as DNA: TGCGCCAGCAGCCAAGGGGCAGTAGGAGCTTTCTTT. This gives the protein CASSQGAVGAFF.

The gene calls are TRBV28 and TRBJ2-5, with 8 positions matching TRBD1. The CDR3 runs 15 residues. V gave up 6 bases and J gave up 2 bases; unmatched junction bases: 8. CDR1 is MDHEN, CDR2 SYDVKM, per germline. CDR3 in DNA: TGTGCCAGCAGGTCAGGGGGCGCGGGTCAAGAGACCCAGTACTTC. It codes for CASRSGGAGQETQYF. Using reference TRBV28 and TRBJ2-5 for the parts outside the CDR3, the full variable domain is DVKVTQSSRYLVKRTGEKVFLECVQDMDHENMFWYRQDPGLGLRLIYFSYDVKMKEKGDIPEGYSVSREKKERFSLILESASTNQTSMYLCASRSGGAGQETQYFGPGTRLLVL.

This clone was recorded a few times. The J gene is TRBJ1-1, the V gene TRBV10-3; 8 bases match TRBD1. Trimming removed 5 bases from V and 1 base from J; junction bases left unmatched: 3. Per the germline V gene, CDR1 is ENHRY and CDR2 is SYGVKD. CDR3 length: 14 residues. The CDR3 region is CAISPGGENTEAFF. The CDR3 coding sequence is TGTGCCATCAGTCCAGGGGGCGAGAACACTGAAGCTTTCTTT.

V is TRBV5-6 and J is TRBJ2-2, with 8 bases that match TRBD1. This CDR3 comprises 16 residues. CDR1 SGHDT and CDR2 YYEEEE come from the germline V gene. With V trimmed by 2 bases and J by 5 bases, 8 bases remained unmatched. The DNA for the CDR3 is TGTGCCAGCAGCTTTCTGACAGGGGCGGTAACCGGGGAGCTGTTTTTT. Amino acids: CASSFLTGAVTGELFF.

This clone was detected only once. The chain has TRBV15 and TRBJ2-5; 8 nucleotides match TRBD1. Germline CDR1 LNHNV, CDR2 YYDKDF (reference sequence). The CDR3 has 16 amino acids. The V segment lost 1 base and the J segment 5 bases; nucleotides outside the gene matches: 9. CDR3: CATSRVGQGGWETQYF. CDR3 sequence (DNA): TGTGCCACCAGCAGAGTCGGACAGGGAGGATGGGAGACCCAGTACTTC.

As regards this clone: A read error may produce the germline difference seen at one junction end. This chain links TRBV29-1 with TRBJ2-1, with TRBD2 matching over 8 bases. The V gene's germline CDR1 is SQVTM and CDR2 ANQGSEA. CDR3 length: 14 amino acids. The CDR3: CSVEGLAGGDEQFF. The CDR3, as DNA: TGCAGCGTCGAAGGACTAGCCGGTGGCGATGAGCAGTTCTTC.

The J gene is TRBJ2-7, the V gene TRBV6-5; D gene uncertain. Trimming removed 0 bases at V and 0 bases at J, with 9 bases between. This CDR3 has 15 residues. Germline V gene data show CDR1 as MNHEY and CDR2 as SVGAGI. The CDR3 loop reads CASSYSTRSSYEQYF. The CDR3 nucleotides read TGTGCCAGCAGTTACTCGACCAGGTCCTCCTACGAGCAGTACTTC.

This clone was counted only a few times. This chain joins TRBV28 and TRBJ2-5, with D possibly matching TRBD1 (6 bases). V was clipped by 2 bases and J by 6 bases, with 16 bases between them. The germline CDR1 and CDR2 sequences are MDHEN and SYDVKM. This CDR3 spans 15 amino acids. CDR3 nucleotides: TGTGCCAGCAGTTTACTTCCAGGGGATGTCAAGACCCAGTACTTC. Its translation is CASSLLPGDVKTQYF.

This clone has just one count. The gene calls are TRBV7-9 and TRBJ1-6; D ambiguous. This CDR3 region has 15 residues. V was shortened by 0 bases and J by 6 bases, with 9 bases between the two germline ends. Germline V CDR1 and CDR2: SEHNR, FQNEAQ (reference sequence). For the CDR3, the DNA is TGTGCCAGCAGCTTAGCACACAGCATTAATTCACCCCTCCACTTT. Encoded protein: CASSLAHSINSPLHF.

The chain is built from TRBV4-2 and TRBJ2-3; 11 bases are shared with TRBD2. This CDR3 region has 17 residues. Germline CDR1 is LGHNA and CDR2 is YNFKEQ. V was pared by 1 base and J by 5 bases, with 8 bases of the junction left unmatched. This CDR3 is CASSQAGTSGRVDTQYF. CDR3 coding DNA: TGTGCCAGCAGCCAAGCCGGGACTAGCGGAAGGGTAGATACGCAGTATTTT.

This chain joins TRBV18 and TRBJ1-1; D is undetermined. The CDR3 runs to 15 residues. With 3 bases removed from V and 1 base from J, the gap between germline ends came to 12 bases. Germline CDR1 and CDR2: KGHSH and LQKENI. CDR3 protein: CASSPQEARNTEAFF. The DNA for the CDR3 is TGTGCCAGCTCACCTCAGGAGGCTCGGAACACTGAAGCTTTCTTT.

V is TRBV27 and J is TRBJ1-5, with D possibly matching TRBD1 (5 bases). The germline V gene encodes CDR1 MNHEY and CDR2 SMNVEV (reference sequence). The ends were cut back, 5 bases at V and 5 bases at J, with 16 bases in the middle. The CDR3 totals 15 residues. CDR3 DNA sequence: TGTGCCAGCAGTACCGGGACGGGAGATGATCAGCCCCAGCATTTT. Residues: CASSTGTGDDQPQHF.

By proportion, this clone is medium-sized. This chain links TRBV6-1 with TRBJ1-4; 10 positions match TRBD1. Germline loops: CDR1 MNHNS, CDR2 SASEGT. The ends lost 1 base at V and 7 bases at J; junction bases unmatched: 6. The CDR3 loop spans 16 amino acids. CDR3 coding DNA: TGTGCCAGCAGTGAAGAAGCCGGGACAGGGGTTGAAAAACTGTTTTTT. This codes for CASSEEAGTGVEKLFF.

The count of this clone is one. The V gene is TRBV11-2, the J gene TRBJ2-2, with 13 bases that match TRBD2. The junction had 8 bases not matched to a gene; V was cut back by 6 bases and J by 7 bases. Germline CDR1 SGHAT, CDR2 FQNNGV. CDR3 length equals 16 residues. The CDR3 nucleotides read TGTGCCAGCAGAGGTCCGGGACTAGCGGGATTCGGGGAGCTGTTTTTT. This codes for CASRGPGLAGFGELFF.

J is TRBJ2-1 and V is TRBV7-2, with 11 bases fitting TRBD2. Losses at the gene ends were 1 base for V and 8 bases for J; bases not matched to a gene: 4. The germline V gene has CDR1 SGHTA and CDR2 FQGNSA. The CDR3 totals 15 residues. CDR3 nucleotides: TGTGCCAGCAGCTTAGTAGCGGGAGGGCCGCATGAGCAGTTCTTC. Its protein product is CASSLVAGGPHEQFF.

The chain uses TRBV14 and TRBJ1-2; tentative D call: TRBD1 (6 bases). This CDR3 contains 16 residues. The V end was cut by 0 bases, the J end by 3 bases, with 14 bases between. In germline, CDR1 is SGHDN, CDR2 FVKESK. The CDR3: CASSQERGRGDYGYTF. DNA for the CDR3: TGTGCCAGCAGCCAAGAGAGAGGCAGGGGTGACTATGGCTACACCTTC.

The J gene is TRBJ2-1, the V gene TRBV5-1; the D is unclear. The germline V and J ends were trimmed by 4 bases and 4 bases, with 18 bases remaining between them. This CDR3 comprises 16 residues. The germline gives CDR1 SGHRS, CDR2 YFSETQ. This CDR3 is CASSPIPTTAYNEQFF. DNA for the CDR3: TGCGCCAGCAGCCCTATCCCCACTACGGCATACAATGAGCAGTTCTTC.

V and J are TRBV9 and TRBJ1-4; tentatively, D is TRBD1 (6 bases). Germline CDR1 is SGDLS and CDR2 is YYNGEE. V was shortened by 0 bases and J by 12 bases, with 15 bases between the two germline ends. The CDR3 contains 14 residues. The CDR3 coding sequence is TGTGCCAGCAGCGTAGAGGGGGACCTCGGGGAACTGTTTTTT. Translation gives CASSVEGDLGELFF.

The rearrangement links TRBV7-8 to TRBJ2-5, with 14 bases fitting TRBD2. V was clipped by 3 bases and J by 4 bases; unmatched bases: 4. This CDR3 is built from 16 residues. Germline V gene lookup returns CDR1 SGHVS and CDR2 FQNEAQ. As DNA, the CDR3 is TGTGCCAGCAGCTTCTTGACTAGCGGGGGGGGAGAGACCCAGTACTTC. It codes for CASSFLTSGGGETQYF.